The clone carrying this TCR beta chain is medium-sized (0.01 to 0.1%). Its antigen is unidentified. Between the trimmed V and J ends, which lost 1 base and 6 bases, there was a span of 10 bases. This CDR3 is 13 amino acids long. Germline V lookup: CDR1 SGHKS, CDR2 YYEKEE (reference sequence). This record comes from a study of early stage breast cancer tumors. The repertoire was sequenced with immunoSEQ multiplex PCR; TCRdb's copy has only in-frame clones and lacks some. The repertoire has 10,000 or so clones, about 64% of them found once; the top ten carry 15% to 20%. General observations from the study: Enriched TCRB sequences shared across patients were mostly commonly generated sequences.

The gene calls are TRBV5-5 and TRBJ1-1; no firm D call. The source is a person in their sixties or seventies with breast cancer. Sequencing used normal breast tissue next to the tumor. The DNA for the CDR3 is TGTGCCAGCAGCTTGACGGGTACGGCTGAAGCTTTCTTT. Its protein product is CASSLTGTAEAFF. The full variable domain, completed using reference TRBV5-5 and TRBJ1-1, is DAGVTQSPTHLIKTRGQQVTLRCSPISGHKSVSWYQQVLGQGPQFIFQYYEKEERGRGNFPDRFSARQFPNYSSELNVNALLLGDSALYLCASSLTGTAEAFFGQGTRLTVV.